These 5 T cell receptor beta chains originate from one sample sequenced in a study of T-cell memory formation after mild COVID-19. Using its own MiXCR run on the 5' RACE reads, TCRdb lists one record per CDR3 protein. Among about 150,000 distinct CDR3 sequences listed, approximately 6% were seen once. Material for sequencing was PBMCs or a T cell subset sorted from them (not recorded which). The receptors shown here come from an adult woman who had mild COVID-19 (a few samples of this study predate the infection). Cell type and time point are not known.

This clonotype was observed a few times. This chain joins TRBV30 and TRBJ2-1; 10 bases are shared with TRBD2. Germline lookup yields CDR1 GTSNPN and CDR2 SVGIG (reference sequence). The trim removed 4 bases at V and 5 bases at J, leaving 26 bases unmatched. The CDR3 has 21 amino acids. The CDR3 sequence is CAWKGLGLGSGRTTPHNEQFF. CDR3 nucleotides: TGTGCCTGGAAGGGTTTGGGTTTGGGTAGCGGGAGGACAACACCTCACAATGAGCAGTTCTTC.

V gene TRBV5-1 combines with J gene TRBJ1-1; no clear D gene. V was trimmed by 4 bases and J by 3 bases, leaving 13 bases between them. The CDR3 has 14 amino acids. The V gene's germline CDR1 is SGHRS and CDR2 YFSETQ. CDR3 DNA: TGCGCCAGCAGCCCCACAATTGGGGACACTGAAGCTTTCTTT. Amino acid sequence: CASSPTIGDTEAFF.

The J gene is TRBJ2-1, the V gene TRBV5-1, with D tentatively TRBD1 (6 bases). The CDR3 is 13 residues long. V was shortened by 2 bases and J by 10 bases, with 13 bases between the two germline ends. Germline V gene sequence: CDR1 SGHRS, CDR2 YFSETQ. CDR3 sequence reads: CASSLTGKGEQFF. CDR3 DNA: TGCGCCAGCAGCTTAACAGGGAAAGGAGAGCAGTTCTTC.

Concerning this clonotype itself: A junction end diverges from the germline sequence, so it may reflect a read error. The V gene is TRBV2, the J gene TRBJ1-4; 10 bases are shared with TRBD1. From germline, CDR1 is SNHLY and CDR2 FYNNEI. CDR3 length: 20 residues. CDR3 sequence: CASSRAYGTGVLPTNGKLFF. The CDR3 DNA sequence: TGTGCCAGCAGTCGAGCCTATGGGACAGGGGTTCTTCCAACTAATGGAAAACTGTTTTTT.

This clonotype showed up many times. The V and J genes are TRBV21-1 and TRBJ2-7. TRBV21-1 is noted as a pseudogene. The CDR3 spans 15 residues. The CDR3 coding sequence is TGTGCCAGCAGCAAAGAGGAGAGGCCTCCTCTCGAGCAGTACTTC. Translating gives CASSKEERPPLEQYF.